Below, one T cell receptor (beta chain) is given with its context. Its matching antigen is unknown. The sample comes from a study of CD8 T cells in ankylosing spondylitis. Study-level points and caveats: What seemed typical of ankylosing spondylitis blood was a TCR beta motif built from eight highly homologous variants.

Generation of TCR beta libraries employed quantitative 5'-RACE incorporating molecular barcodes. TCRdb re-derived calls from the 5' RACE reads in MiXCR, one entry per CDR3 protein. The data show 500,000 to 550,000 distinct CDR3 sequences, 12% seen once. The CDR3 contains 14 residues. J gave up 4 bases and V 4 bases, and 4 bases lay outside the gene matches. CDR1 is KGHSH and CDR2 is LQKENI in the germline V gene. The J gene is TRBJ1-1, the V gene TRBV18; 9 nucleotides match TRBD1. The receptor comes from a male donor with ankylosing spondylitis. The sequenced sample consisted of blood, either unsorted or a sorted T cell fraction (not recorded which). The CDR3 bases are TGTGCCAGCTCACGGGACAGGGAAAGCACTGAAGCTTTCTTT. Translating it yields CASSRDRESTEAFF.